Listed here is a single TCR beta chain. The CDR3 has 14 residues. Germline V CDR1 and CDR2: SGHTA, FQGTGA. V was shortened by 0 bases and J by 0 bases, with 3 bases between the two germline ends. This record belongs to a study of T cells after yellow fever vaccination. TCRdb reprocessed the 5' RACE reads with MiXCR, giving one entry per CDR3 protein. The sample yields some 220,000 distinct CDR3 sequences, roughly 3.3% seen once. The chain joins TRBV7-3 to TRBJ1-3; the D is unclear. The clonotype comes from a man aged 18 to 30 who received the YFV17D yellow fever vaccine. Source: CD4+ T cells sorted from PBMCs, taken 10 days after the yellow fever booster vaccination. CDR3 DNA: TGTGCCAGCAGCTTAACGGTCTCTGGAAACACCATATATTTT. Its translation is CASSLTVSGNTIYF.